This entry describes one T cell receptor beta chain. This specimen comes from a study of blood T cell repertoires in COVID-19. This table comes from immunoSEQ multiplex PCR, and its TCRdb copy is limited to in-frame clones, with some not included. The profile shows fewer than 250,000 clones, approximately 83% of them singletons. Germline V gene data show CDR1 as LGHDT and CDR2 as YNNKEL (reference sequence). V dropped 5 bases and J dropped 4 bases, with 9 bases sitting between them. The CDR3 extends over 13 amino acids. The chain employs TRBV3-1 (or the pseudogene TRBV3-2) and TRBJ1-5; D remains unclear. The TCR sequence derives from a woman aged 50 to 65 who had been exposed to COVID-19. The sequencing sample was made of PBMCs or T cells enriched from blood (not recorded which). The CDR3 loop is CASSFGSNQPQHF. The CDR3 DNA reads as TGTGCCAGCAGCTTCGGGAGTAATCAGCCCCAGCATTTT.